This record looks at one T cell receptor (beta chain) sequence and its context. Its antigen is currently unknown. PCR involved 60 Vbeta and 13 Jbeta primers. Method: immunoSEQ multiplex PCR; TCRdb's copy keeps in-frame clones and lacks some. The sample lists around 140,000 clones, under 70% occurring once. The sample comes from a study of cytomegalovirus exposure and HLA in healthy donors. Notes on the study in general: Sequencing likely generated an artifact that appeared as a cluster of highly shared sequence variants.

V was shortened by 0 bases and J by 0 bases, with 7 bases between the two germline ends. The CDR3 sequence is 15 residues long. Germline values: CDR1 LGHNA, CDR2 YNFKEQ. The gene calls are TRBV4-2 and TRBJ2-3; no reliable D call. This TCR was recovered from a woman in her sixties or seventies in good health and CMV-seronegative. Material for sequencing was PBMCs. The CDR3 DNA reads as TGTGCCAGCAGCCAAGATGGCGGTAGCACAGATACGCAGTATTTT. It encodes CASSQDGGSTDTQYF.